One sample yielded the 29 T cell receptor beta chains listed below, sequenced in a study of low-dose radiotherapy and immunotherapy resistance in tumors. Primers targeting TRAV and TRBV primed first-strand cDNA, covering alpha and beta chains. The authors ran around 22 PCR cycles to amplify TCRs with a constant-region primer and V-primer adapter. TCRdb fed the reads into MiXCR, producing one record per CDR3 protein. Among around 68,000 distinct CDR3 sequences, approximately 25% were seen once, and the ten largest hold around 6.7%. Time point given: before trial treatment. This material consisted of PBMCs, taken before treatment. These TCRs come from a male donor with rectosigmoid adenocarcinoma.

Comments on this clonotype: This is likely an artifact of a read error, given a far larger clone one base away. V and J are TRBV24-1 and TRBJ2-7; 8 nucleotides agree with TRBD1. CDR3 length equals 17 residues. From germline, CDR1 is KGHDR and CDR2 SFDVKD. V gave up 4 bases and J gave up 7 bases; unmatched junction bases: 17. CDR3 DNA sequence: TGTGCCACCAGTGACGTGAAGTCCGGGACAGGATACAATGAGCAGTACTTC. Translation: CATSDVKSGTGYNEQYF.

This clonotype was counted many times. The CDR3 DNA is TGTGCCAGCAGCCAGCAACCCAGCGGACGGAATTCACCCCTCCACTTT. It is translated as CASSQQPSGRNSPLHF. J is TRBJ1-6 and V is TRBV3-1; D remains unclear. Germline-derived CDR1 and CDR2 are LGHDT and YNNKEL (reference sequence). This CDR3 spans 16 amino acids. The V gene lost 3 bases and the J gene lost 7 bases, with 16 bases spanning the gap.

The rearrangement joins TRBV5-4 to TRBJ1-1; 11 bases agree with TRBD1. The CDR3 covers 14 residues. Trimming removed 5 bases from V and 4 bases from J; junction bases left unmatched: 4. Germline V gene data show CDR1 as SGHNT and CDR2 as YYREEE (reference sequence). This CDR3 is CASSSGTGGTEAFF. The CDR3 DNA reads TGTGCCAGCAGTTCGGGGACAGGGGGCACTGAAGCTTTCTTT.

This clonotype came up many times. The chain recombines TRBV5-1 with TRBJ2-1; D perhaps matches TRBD1 (6 bases). The CDR3 loop spans 14 amino acids. V was shortened by 3 bases and J by 9 bases, with 16 bases between the two germline ends. Germline V gene lookup returns CDR1 SGHRS and CDR2 YFSETQ. The CDR3 loop reads CASSWRTAGGEQFF. For the CDR3, the DNA is TGCGCCAGCAGCTGGAGGACAGCCGGCGGTGAGCAGTTCTTC.

This clonotype was seen at least ten times. V and J are TRBV6-5 and TRBJ2-3; 10 bases line up with TRBD2. This CDR3 is 15 amino acids long. After removal of 2 bases from V and 1 base from J, the junction contained 0 bases not matched to a gene. CDR1 MNHEY and CDR2 SVGAGI come from the germline V gene. The CDR3 loop reads CASSYLAGGTDTQYF. The CDR3, as DNA: TGTGCCAGCAGTTACCTAGCGGGGGGCACAGATACGCAGTATTTT.

This clonotype was counted at least ten times. The genes are TRBV20-1 and TRBJ1-1; 10 bases line up with TRBD1. J gave up 7 bases and V 5 bases, and 7 bases lay outside the gene matches. The CDR3 extends over 13 amino acids. Germline V gives CDR1 DFQATT, CDR2 SNEGSKA (reference sequence). CDR3: CSAGRQGAGEAFF. CDR3 bases: TGCAGTGCTGGGAGACAGGGGGCTGGTGAAGCTTTCTTT.

There are many counts of this clonotype. This rearrangement joins TRBV20-1 to TRBJ2-7; D possibly corresponds to TRBD2 (6 bases). Germline CDR1 DFQATT, CDR2 SNEGSKA (reference sequence). The CDR3 contains 14 residues. Trimming removed 4 bases at V and 5 bases at J, with 18 bases between. Here the CDR3 DNA reads TGCAGTGCTACTTCGGGGCGGGGTGCGAACGAGCAGTACTTC. Its translation is CSATSGRGANEQYF.

This clonotype appeared many times. The V call is TRBV28, the J call TRBJ2-7; TRBD2 matches 8 bases. The V gene end was trimmed by 6 bases and the J gene end by 4 bases; junction bases not matched to a gene: 8. Germline V CDR1 and CDR2: MDHEN, SYDVKM. The CDR3 extends over 14 amino acids. The CDR3 DNA follows: TGTGCCAGCAGACACCCTTCGGGGGGGTACGAGCAGTACTTC. Residues: CASRHPSGGYEQYF.

This clonotype was picked up many times. The rearrangement links TRBV7-9 to TRBJ1-2; unclear D gene. Trimming took 1 base from V and 0 from J, leaving 18 bases between them. The CDR3 sequence is 18 residues long. CDR1 is SEHNR, CDR2 FQNEAQ, per germline (reference sequence). CDR3 coding DNA: TGTGCCAGCAGCTTAGTGGACTACTCCCTATCCACTAACTATGGCTACACCTTC. It is translated as CASSLVDYSLSTNYGYTF.

This clonotype was counted ten times or more. The chain joins TRBV28 to TRBJ2-7, with 12 positions matching TRBD2. V lost 5 bases, J lost 3 bases, and 17 bases stayed unmatched. The CDR3 runs 19 residues. Per germline, CDR1 MDHEN and CDR2 SYDVKM. The CDR3 DNA reads TGTGCCAGCAGTCTCACCCTAGCGGGAGGGCCGTATGAGGTCTACGAGCAGTACTTC. Encoded protein: CASSLTLAGGPYEVYEQYF.

This clonotype was found many times. The chain recombines TRBV7-2 with TRBJ2-3; unclear D gene. Trimming stripped 6 bases from V and 1 base from J, with 8 bases between. The CDR3 spans 13 residues. Germline-derived CDR1 and CDR2 are SGHTA and FQGNSA. CDR3 coding DNA: TGTGCCAGCAGACCCGACGGCACAGATACGCAGTATTTT. Amino acid sequence: CASRPDGTDTQYF.

Ten or more counts support this clonotype. The CDR3 is CASNRPQGGKETQYF. DNA of the CDR3: TGTGCCAGCAACAGGCCCCAGGGAGGTAAAGAGACCCAGTACTTC. J is TRBJ2-5 and V is TRBV6-2 or TRBV6-3; a weak D match, TRBD2 (6 bases). Germline V lookup: CDR1 MNHEY, CDR2 SVGEGT. This CDR3 spans 15 amino acids. V lost 7 bases, J lost 3 bases, and 18 bases lay in between.

In the case of this clonotype: This is likely an artifact of a read error, given a far larger clone one base away. The rearrangement uses TRBV14 and TRBJ2-7; 8 bases are shared with TRBD2. Germline lookup yields CDR1 SGHDN and CDR2 FVKESK. J gave up 7 bases and V 0 bases, and 17 bases lay outside the gene matches. The CDR3 spans 18 residues. This CDR3 reads CASSQEGVVAGKNNEQYF. The CDR3 DNA follows: TGTGCCAGCAGCCAAGAGGGGGTCGTAGCGGGAAAAAACAATGAGCAGTACTTC.

The table lists this clonotype with many counts. The V and J genes are TRBV20-1 and TRBJ2-3; the D gene is possibly TRBD2 (6 bases). The CDR3 loop spans 12 amino acids. Germline V gene lookup returns CDR1 DFQATT and CDR2 SNEGSKA (reference sequence). Trimming left V 5 bases short and J 6 bases short, with 12 bases between. CDR3 DNA: TGCAGTGCTGCCAGTCGGGGGGATACGCAGTATTTT. This sequence encodes CSAASRGDTQYF.

This clonotype has ten or more counts. The genes are TRBV7-9 and TRBJ2-5, with a possible D match to TRBD2 (7 bases). Between the trimmed V and J ends, which lost 0 bases and 5 bases, there was a span of 10 bases. CDR1 is SEHNR, CDR2 FQNEAQ, per germline (reference sequence). The CDR3 totals 14 residues. CDR3 in amino acids: CASSLAGGRETQYF. Written as DNA, the CDR3 is TGTGCCAGCAGCTTAGCGGGGGGGCGGGAGACCCAGTACTTC.

This clonotype was observed many times. The chain couples TRBV4-3 to TRBJ2-7; tentatively, D is TRBD1 or TRBD2 (5 bases each). This CDR3 is 18 amino acids long. Trimming cost V 1 base and J 0 bases, with 19 bases left between them. The germline gives CDR1 LGHNA, CDR2 YSLEER. The CDR3 reads CASSQGFLLAGSSYEQYF. In DNA form, the CDR3 reads TGCGCCAGCAGCCAAGGGTTCTTATTAGCAGGGAGCTCCTACGAGCAGTACTTC.

This clonotype was recorded at least ten times. The chain links TRBV7-2 to TRBJ1-1; D is uncertain. Between the trimmed V and J ends, which lost 2 bases and 6 bases, there was a span of 16 bases. CDR3 size: 15 residues. Germline CDR1 is SGHTA and CDR2 is FQGNSA. CDR3 in amino acids: CASSLFLLKGAEAFF. Written as DNA, the CDR3 is TGTGCCAGCAGCTTATTTCTCCTGAAAGGCGCTGAAGCTTTCTTT. The variable domain in full, completed from reference TRBV7-2 and TRBJ1-1, reads GAGVSQSPSNKVTEKGKDVELRCDPISGHTALYWYRQSLGQGLEFLIYFQGNSAPDKSGLPSDRFSAERTGGSVSTLTIQRTQQEDSAVYLCASSLFLLKGAEAFFGQGTRLTVV.

This clonotype was counted at least ten times. The rearrangement links TRBV7-9 to TRBJ2-5; the match to TRBD1 covers 8 bases. The germline CDR1 and CDR2 sequences are SEHNR and FQNEAQ (reference sequence). The CDR3 loop spans 16 amino acids. V trimming: 2 bases; J trimming: 3 bases; junction bases outside the gene matches: 8. CDR3 in amino acids: CASSLPVTGDKETQYF. In DNA, the CDR3 is TGTGCCAGCAGCTTACCCGTGACAGGGGATAAAGAGACCCAGTACTTC.

The sample holds many counts of this clonotype. The chain uses TRBV7-9 and TRBJ2-3; the D gene is possibly TRBD1 (6 bases). V lost 5 bases, J lost 4 bases, and 19 bases lay in between. The length of the CDR3 is 16 residues. The germline V gene has CDR1 SEHNR and CDR2 FQNEAQ (reference sequence). CDR3 region: CASSRHRESRADTQYF. CDR3 sequence (DNA): TGTGCCAGCAGCCGGCACAGGGAGTCTCGTGCAGATACGCAGTATTTT.

This clonotype showed up just a few times. The V and J genes are TRBV19 and TRBJ2-5; 7 bases align to TRBD1. CDR3 length: 12 residues. The trim removed 11 bases at V and 1 base at J, leaving 4 bases unmatched. From germline, CDR1 is LNHDA and CDR2 SQIVND (reference sequence). The CDR3 DNA follows: TGTGCCTCAGGACAGGCCCAAGAGACCCAGTACTTC. It encodes CASGQAQETQYF.

The chain links TRBV12-5 to TRBJ1-5, with a weak D call TRBD1 (5 bases). The CDR3 has 15 amino acids. Germline V gives CDR1 LGHNT, CDR2 FRNRAP. V lost 1 base to trimming and J lost 1 base, with 8 bases between them. CDR3: CASGLGGLSNQPQHF. The CDR3 coding sequence is TGTGCTAGTGGTTTGGGGGGGTTGAGCAATCAGCCCCAGCATTTT.

This clonotype was found a few times. The chain uses TRBV3-1 and TRBJ1-2, with D unresolved. This CDR3 is 15 amino acids long. Trimming took off 1 base at V and 1 base at J, with 10 bases between the two ends. Germline V gives CDR1 LGHDT, CDR2 YNNKEL (reference sequence). In DNA, the CDR3 is TGTGCCAGCAGCCAAGTCCGTACGATTAACTATGGCTACACCTTC. Protein sequence: CASSQVRTINYGYTF.

At least ten counts were recorded for this clonotype. The rearrangement joins TRBV13 to TRBJ2-1; 12 positions agree with TRBD2. Germline loops: CDR1 PRHDT, CDR2 FYEKMQ (reference sequence). CDR3 length equals 16 residues. V gave up 5 bases and J gave up 5 bases; unmatched junction bases: 7. CDR3 amino acids: CASSLTLAGGNNEQFF. CDR3 in DNA: TGTGCCAGCAGCCTAACACTAGCGGGAGGTAACAATGAGCAGTTCTTC.

This clonotype was counted many times. The chain employs TRBV2 and TRBJ2-5; D might be TRBD1 (5 bases). CDR3 length: 13 amino acids. Germline assignment: CDR1 SNHLY and CDR2 FYNNEI. V was pared by 6 bases and J by 5 bases, with 13 bases between. DNA for the CDR3: TGTGCCAGCAGGGGCAGGGCAGGCGAGACCCAGTACTTC. Translation gives CASRGRAGETQYF.

This clonotype has more than one count but fewer than ten. The chain joins TRBV5-1 to TRBJ1-5; a weak D match, TRBD1 (5 bases). Trimming removed 0 bases from V and 6 bases from J, with 10 bases in between. CDR1 and CDR2 from the germline V gene are SGHRS and YFSETQ. The CDR3 contains 14 residues. The CDR3 nucleotides are TGCGCCAGCAGCTTGGACTCCGGGGGTCAGCCCCAGCATTTT. This codes for CASSLDSGGQPQHF.

This clonotype was seen many times. V and J are TRBV28 and TRBJ2-3; TRBD1 matches at 9 bases. This CDR3 has 15 amino acids. V lost 5 bases, J lost 5 bases, and 8 bases stayed unmatched. The germline CDR1 and CDR2 sequences are MDHEN and SYDVKM. In DNA form, the CDR3 reads TGTGCCAGCAGTCTCGGGACAGGGCGATTAGATACGCAGTATTTT. Amino acids: CASSLGTGRLDTQYF.

This clonotype was recorded a few times. The chain is built from TRBV7-8 and TRBJ2-1; 10 bases match TRBD1. This CDR3 has 15 amino acids. The junction had 1 base not matched to a gene; V was cut back by 3 bases and J by 2 bases. Looked up from germline, CDR1 is SGHVS and CDR2 is FQNEAQ. This CDR3 reads CASSFGQGAYNEQFF. The CDR3 DNA follows: TGTGCCAGCAGCTTTGGACAGGGGGCCTACAATGAGCAGTTCTTC.

This clonotype has ten or more counts. The chain couples TRBV12-3 or TRBV12-4 to TRBJ2-2; 7 bases match TRBD2. This CDR3 is 14 amino acids long. V lost 6 bases to trimming and J lost 7 bases; unmatched junction nucleotides: 8. Written as DNA, the CDR3 is TGTGCCAGCAGCCCCATCGGCGGGGGCGGGGAGCTGTTTTTT. It is translated as CASSPIGGGGELFF.

This clonotype was observed at least ten times. In nucleotides, the CDR3 is TGTGCCAGCAGTTTGTTACATAATAGCAATCAGCCCCAGCATTTT. Protein: CASSLLHNSNQPQHF. The J gene is TRBJ1-5, the V gene TRBV28, with D hard to call. The germline CDR1 and CDR2 sequences are MDHEN and SYDVKM. The CDR3 length is 15 residues. Trimming stripped 3 bases from V and 0 bases from J, with 9 bases between.